The T cell receptor beta chain under discussion was sequenced for a study of blood T cell repertoires in COVID-19. The wider study: Acute and convalescent COVID-19 samples came from the United States, Italy and Spain.

This CDR3 spans 12 amino acids. CDR1 and CDR2 (germline): SNHLY, FYNNEI. V was cut by 6 bases and J by 4 bases, with 8 bases left in between. Original methodology: Using reference gene primer amplification, nucleated cell counts were estimated. Libraries were prepared by immunoSEQ multiplex PCR; TCRdb keeps only in-frame clonotypes and omits some of them. That table is the source of V, J and clone size, and D and trimming were worked out from the DNA. The sample has under 65,000 clones, over 75% seen once. The source material was peripheral blood. This TCR came from a man at least 80 years old with acute or convalescent COVID-19. The rearrangement joins TRBV2 to TRBJ2-3, with D maybe TRBD1 (6 bases). CDR3 protein: CASRQGSDTQYF. As DNA, the CDR3 is TGTGCCAGCAGGCAGGGGTCAGATACGCAGTATTTT.